The next 22 T cell receptor beta chains were all read from a single sample in a study of T cells after yellow fever vaccination (dated by TCRdb to the late 2010s). The intended sense of this specimen's treatment or condition label: live attenuated yellow fever vaccine strain. Receptor amplification or capture employed 5' RACE. Data came from an Illumina NovaSeq 6000. The public reads were run again by TCRdb, first through fastp at Q25 and then through MiXCR, and only productive beta chains were kept. Under each unique CDR3 protein, matching rows form one entry showing the most common genes and DNA. This sample gives some 200,000 distinct CDR3 sequences in total; 9.5% to 11% of them show up just once. Of the sample, 36% is held by the ten largest clones. The material was CD8+ T cells sorted from PBMCs, obtained 15 days after the yellow fever booster vaccination. The receptors were sampled from a man younger than 35 who received the YFV17D yellow fever vaccine.

This sequence joins TRBV5-1 and TRBJ2-1, with D possibly TRBD1 on 6 matching bases. V was cut by 4 bases and J by 15 bases, with 20 bases left in between. The CDR3 is 13 amino acids. Germline V gene data show CDR1 as SGHRS and CDR2 as YFSETQ. The CDR3 here is CASSPADSLETFF. The CDR3 DNA is TGCGCCAGCAGCCCGGCGGACAGTTTAGAAACGTTCTTC.

In this sample, this clonotype turned up once. The V call is TRBV6-5, the J call TRBJ2-7; D may be TRBD2 (6 bases). Germline V gene data show CDR1 as MNHEY and CDR2 as SVGAGI. The CDR3 spans 14 residues. V was trimmed by 0 bases and J by 3 bases, leaving 9 bases between them. In DNA form, the CDR3 reads TGTGCCAGCAGTTACTCCGGGGGAAACTACGAGCAGTACTTC. Amino acid sequence: CASSYSGGNYEQYF.

The V call is TRBV11-2, the J call TRBJ2-3; D is perhaps TRBD1 or TRBD2 (5 bases each). The CDR3 loop spans 15 amino acids. Germline V gives CDR1 SGHAT, CDR2 FQNNGV. Trimming took 3 bases from V and 2 from J, leaving 12 bases between them. The CDR3 sequence is CASSFSGTYTDTQYF. For the CDR3, the DNA is TGTGCCAGCAGCTTTTCCGGGACCTACACAGATACGCAGTATTTT.

The chain recombines TRBV28 with TRBJ2-3, with D perhaps TRBD2 (6 bases). V was cut by 6 bases and J by 4 bases, with 17 bases left in between. CDR1 MDHEN and CDR2 SYDVKM come from the germline V gene. This CDR3 comprises 15 residues. The CDR3 DNA reads TGTGCCAGCAGCCCTGCCGGGACTCCTCCAGATACGCAGTATTTT. This sequence encodes CASSPAGTPPDTQYF.

There are a few counts of this clonotype. This chain joins TRBV4-1 and TRBJ1-3, with TRBD1 identical over 8 bases. Germline V lookup: CDR1 MGHRA, CDR2 YSYEKL. Trimming removed 5 bases from V and 4 bases from J; junction bases left unmatched: 10. CDR3 size: 16 residues. CDR3 residues: CASSERTGSGGNTIYF. In DNA form, the CDR3 reads TGCGCCAGCAGCGAACGGACAGGGTCGGGCGGAAACACCATATATTTT.

The chain joins TRBV7-8 to TRBJ1-5; 10 bases line up with TRBD1. This CDR3 comprises 14 residues. Per germline, CDR1 SGHVS and CDR2 FQNEAQ. Trimming removed 5 bases from V and 6 bases from J; junction bases left unmatched: 4. CDR3 DNA: TGTGCCAGCAGCCCGGGACAGGGGAGTCAGCCCCAGCATTTT. It translates to CASSPGQGSQPQHF.

This clonotype appeared a few times. The chain carries TRBV10-3 and TRBJ2-4; D is uncertain. Germline V CDR1 and CDR2: ENHRY, SYGVKD. V lost 2 bases and J 7 bases, leaving 9 bases between the germline ends. The CDR3 runs to 13 residues. CDR3 sequence reads: CAISETSENIQYF. Here the CDR3 DNA reads TGTGCCATCAGTGAGACGTCGGAGAACATTCAGTACTTC.

The rearrangement uses TRBV5-6 and TRBJ2-5, with D hard to call. The CDR3 has 14 residues. CDR1 and CDR2 from the germline V gene are SGHDT and YYEEEE. Trimming took 2 bases from V and 0 from J, leaving 8 bases between them. The chain's CDR3 is CASSFGSYQETQYF. In DNA, the CDR3 is TGTGCCAGCAGCTTCGGGTCTTACCAAGAGACCCAGTACTTC.

The V call is TRBV29-1, the J call TRBJ1-2; 12 bases line up with TRBD1. CDR1 is SQVTM, CDR2 ANQGSEA, per germline. V lost 3 bases to trimming and J lost 8 bases; unmatched junction nucleotides: 10. The CDR3 is made up of 15 amino acids. CDR3 protein: CSVDPGQGARAGYTF. The CDR3, as DNA: TGCAGCGTTGACCCGGGACAGGGGGCGCGGGCCGGCTACACCTTC.

In its sample, this clonotype was seen many times. The chain recombines TRBV4-1 with TRBJ2-7; a possible D gene is TRBD2 (6 bases). This CDR3 is 16 amino acids long. Germline lookup yields CDR1 MGHRA and CDR2 YSYEKL. V was cut by 0 bases and J by 2 bases, with 14 bases left in between. CDR3 amino acids: CASSQEVRDFPYEQYV. For the CDR3, the DNA is TGCGCCAGCAGCCAAGAGGTCCGGGACTTCCCCTACGAGCAGTACGTC.

This clonotype was recorded a few times. The CDR3 spells CASSQLSRGNLHNEQFF. For the CDR3, the DNA is TGTGCCAGCAGCCAACTATCGCGGGGGAACTTGCACAATGAGCAGTTCTTC. The chain links TRBV4-2 to TRBJ2-1, with 7 bases matching TRBD2. CDR1 is LGHNA, CDR2 YNFKEQ, per germline. The CDR3 extends over 17 amino acids. V shed 2 bases, J shed 5 bases, and the junction held 12 bases outside the gene matches.

The chain is built from TRBV4-1 and TRBJ2-7; no clear D. CDR3 length: 15 amino acids. Germline V gene lookup returns CDR1 MGHRA and CDR2 YSYEKL. The ends were cut back, 4 bases at V and 7 bases at J, with 20 bases in the middle. The CDR3 reads CASSPQPIGIGEQYV. The DNA of the CDR3 is TGCGCCAGCAGCCCCCAGCCAATAGGGATTGGGGAGCAGTACGTC.

This sequence joins TRBV30 and TRBJ2-7, with a weak D call TRBD2 (5 bases). V was pared by 2 bases and J by 2 bases, with 13 bases between. This CDR3 contains 14 residues. Germline CDR1 and CDR2: GTSNPN and SVGIG (reference sequence). The CDR3 nucleotides read TGTGCCTGGAGTACCGGACTCGACACCTACGAGCAGTACTTC. This translates into CAWSTGLDTYEQYF.

V gene TRBV7-9 combines with J gene TRBJ2-7, with a possible D match to TRBD1 (6 bases). The V and J ends lost 5 bases and 4 bases respectively, with 15 bases between them. The CDR3 contains 14 residues. The germline V gene has CDR1 SEHNR and CDR2 FQNEAQ (reference sequence). The CDR3 loop reads CASSPPGHLYEQYF. The CDR3 DNA is TGTGCCAGCAGCCCGCCGGGACACCTATACGAGCAGTACTTC.

The sample holds many counts of this clonotype. The J gene is TRBJ1-1, the V gene TRBV5-1, with 8 nucleotides matching TRBD1. V gave up 4 bases and J gave up 3 bases; unmatched junction bases: 8. The germline CDR1 and CDR2 sequences are SGHRS and YFSETQ. This CDR3 comprises 15 residues. CDR3 sequence: CASSPIGQGDTEAFF. In DNA, the CDR3 is TGCGCCAGCAGCCCAATAGGACAGGGCGACACTGAAGCTTTCTTT. Variable domain in full (rest from reference TRBV5-1 and TRBJ1-1): KAGVTQTPRYLIKTRGQQVTLSCSPISGHRSVSWYQQTPGQGLQFLFEYFSETQRNKGNFPGRFSGRQFSNSRSEMNVSTLELGDSALYLCASSPIGQGDTEAFFGQGTRLTVV.

This clonotype was counted a few times. The J gene is TRBJ1-2, the V gene TRBV2; 8 nucleotides align to TRBD1. J gave up 6 bases and V 2 bases, and 8 bases lay outside the gene matches. Germline CDR1 is SNHLY and CDR2 is FYNNEI. The CDR3 has 15 amino acids. CDR3 in amino acids: CASSEPPQGGDGYTF. Written as DNA, the CDR3 is TGTGCCAGCAGTGAACCCCCACAGGGGGGGGATGGCTACACCTTC. Supplemented by reference TRBV2 and TRBJ1-2, the full variable domain reads EPEVTQTPSHQVTQMGQEVILRCVPISNHLYFYWYRQILGQKVEFLVSFYNNEISEKSEIFDDQFSVERPDGSNFTLKIRSTKLEDSAMYFCASSEPPQGGDGYTFGSGTRLTVV.

This clonotype was seen a few times. This chain links TRBV3-1 with TRBJ2-7, with D possibly being TRBD2 (5 bases). V lost 3 bases and J 0 bases, leaving 15 bases between the germline ends. CDR3 length equals 16 residues. Germline V gene sequence: CDR1 LGHDT, CDR2 YNNKEL (reference sequence). The CDR3 spells CASSHTLSDRSYEQYF. The CDR3 coding sequence is TGTGCCAGCAGCCACACCCTTAGCGACCGCTCCTACGAGCAGTACTTC.

V gene TRBV12-3 or TRBV12-4 combines with J gene TRBJ1-2; D uncertain. The length of the CDR3 is 13 residues. Between the trimmed V and J ends, which lost 3 bases and 7 bases, there was a span of 12 bases. The CDR3 sequence is CASSFGPSGGYTF. CDR3 DNA sequence: TGTGCCAGCAGTTTTGGACCCTCGGGTGGCTACACCTTC.

CDR3 sequence: CASSPGRSVLVTQYF. Written as DNA, the CDR3 is TGTGCCAGCAGCCCGGGACGGTCAGTGTTGGTGACCCAGTACTTC. V is TRBV7-9 and J is TRBJ2-5, with D possibly called TRBD1 or TRBD2 (5 bases each). The germline gives CDR1 SEHNR, CDR2 FQNEAQ (reference sequence). V was clipped by 5 bases and J by 7 bases, with 20 bases between them. The CDR3 runs to 15 residues.

V usage is TRBV12-3 or TRBV12-4 and J usage is TRBJ1-4, with 7 bases aligning to TRBD1. The CDR3 has 15 amino acids. Germline trimming cut 6 bases from V and 8 bases from J; bases unmatched to any gene: 12. Written as DNA, the CDR3 is TGTGCCAGCAGGTCATATCAGGGGGAGGAAGAAAAACTGTTTTTT. Protein sequence: CASRSYQGEEEKLFF.

The rearrangement uses TRBV7-8 and TRBJ2-5, with 15 bases identical to TRBD2. The V and J ends lost 6 bases and 5 bases, in that order; junction bases with no gene match: 10. CDR1 is SGHVS and CDR2 is FQNEAQ in the germline V gene. This CDR3 has 17 amino acids. The CDR3 DNA reads TGTGCCAGCAGGCCCTGGACTAGCGGGGGGGCGGGGGAGACCCAGTACTTC. This translates into CASRPWTSGGAGETQYF.

The chain has TRBV15 and TRBJ1-2, with unresolved D. This CDR3 is 13 amino acids long. Germline assignment: CDR1 LNHNV and CDR2 YYDKDF (reference sequence). With 6 bases removed from V and 3 bases from J, the gap between germline ends came to 11 bases. This chain's CDR3 is CATRTTSDYGYTF. CDR3 coding DNA: TGTGCCACCAGAACCACTTCTGACTATGGCTACACCTTC.